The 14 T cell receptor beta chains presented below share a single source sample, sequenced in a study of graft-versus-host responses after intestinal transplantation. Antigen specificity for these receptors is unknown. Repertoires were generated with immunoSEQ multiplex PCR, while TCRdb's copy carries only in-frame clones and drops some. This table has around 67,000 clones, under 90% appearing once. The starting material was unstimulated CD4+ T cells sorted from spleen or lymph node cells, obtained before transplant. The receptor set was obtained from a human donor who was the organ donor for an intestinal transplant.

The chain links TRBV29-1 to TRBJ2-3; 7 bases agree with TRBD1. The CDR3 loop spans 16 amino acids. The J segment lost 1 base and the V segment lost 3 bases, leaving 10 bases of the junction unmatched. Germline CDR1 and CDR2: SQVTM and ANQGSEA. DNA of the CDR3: TGCAGCGTTGAGCCAGCGAGGACAGGCCGCACAGATACGCAGTATTTT. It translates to CSVEPARTGRTDTQYF.

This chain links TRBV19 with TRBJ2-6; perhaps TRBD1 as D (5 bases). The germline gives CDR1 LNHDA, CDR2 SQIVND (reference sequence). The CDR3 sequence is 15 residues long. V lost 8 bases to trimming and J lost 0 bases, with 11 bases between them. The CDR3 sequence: CASQTVSSGANVLTF. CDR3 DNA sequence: TGTGCCAGTCAGACAGTCTCCTCTGGGGCCAACGTCCTGACTTTC.

Here the CDR3 reads CAWSSQGYTEAFF. The CDR3 DNA follows: TGTGCCTGGAGTTCACAGGGCTACACTGAAGCTTTCTTT. The V call is TRBV30, the J call TRBJ1-1; possible D gene TRBD1, 6 bases. V gave up 2 bases and J gave up 3 bases, with 10 bases separating them. This CDR3 is built from 13 residues. CDR1 and CDR2 (germline): GTSNPN, SVGIG (reference sequence).

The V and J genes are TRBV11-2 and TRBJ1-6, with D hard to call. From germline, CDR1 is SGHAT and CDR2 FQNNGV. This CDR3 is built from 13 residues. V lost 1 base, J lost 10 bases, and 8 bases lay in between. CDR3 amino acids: CASSLAARSPLHF. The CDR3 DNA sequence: TGTGCCAGCAGCTTAGCCGCGCGCTCACCCCTCCACTTT. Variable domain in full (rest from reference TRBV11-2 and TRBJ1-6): EAGVAQSPRYKIIEKRQSVAFWCNPISGHATLYWYQQILGQGPKLLIQFQNNGVVDDSQLPKDRFSAERLKGVDSTLKIQPAKLEDSAVYLCASSLAARSPLHFGNGTRLTVT.

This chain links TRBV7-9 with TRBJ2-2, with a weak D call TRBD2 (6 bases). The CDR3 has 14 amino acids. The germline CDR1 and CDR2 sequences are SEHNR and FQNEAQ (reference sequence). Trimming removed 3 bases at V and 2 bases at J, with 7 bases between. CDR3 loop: CASSFGGNTGELFF. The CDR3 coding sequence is TGTGCCAGCAGCTTCGGGGGAAACACCGGGGAGCTGTTTTTT.

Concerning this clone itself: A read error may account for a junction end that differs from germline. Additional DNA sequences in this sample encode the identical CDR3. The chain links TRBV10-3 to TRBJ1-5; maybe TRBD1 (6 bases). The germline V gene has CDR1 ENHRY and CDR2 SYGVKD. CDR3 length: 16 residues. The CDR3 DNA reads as TGTGCCGTATTCCGTGTCGGGGGGCTAAGCAACCAGCCCCAGCATTTT. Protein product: CAVFRVGGLSNQPQHF.

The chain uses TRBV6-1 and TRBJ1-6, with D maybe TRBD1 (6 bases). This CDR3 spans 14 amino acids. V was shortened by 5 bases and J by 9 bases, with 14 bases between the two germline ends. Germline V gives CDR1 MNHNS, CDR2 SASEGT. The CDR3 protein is CASSLQQGSSPLHF. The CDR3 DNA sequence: TGTGCCAGCAGTCTTCAACAGGGTAGTTCACCCCTCCACTTT.

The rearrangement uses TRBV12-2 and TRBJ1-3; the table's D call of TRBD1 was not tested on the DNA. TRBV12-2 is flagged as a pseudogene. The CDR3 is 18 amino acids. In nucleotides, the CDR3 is TGTGCAAGTCGCTTAGGATCCCCTTACAGGCACTCTGGAAACACCATATATTTT. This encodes CASRLGSPYRHSGNTIYF.

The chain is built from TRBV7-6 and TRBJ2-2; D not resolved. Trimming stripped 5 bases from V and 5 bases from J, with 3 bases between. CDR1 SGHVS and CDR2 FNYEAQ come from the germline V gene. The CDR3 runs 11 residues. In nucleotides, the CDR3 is TGTGCCAGCAGCCAGACCGGGGAGCTGTTTTTT. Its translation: CASSQTGELFF.

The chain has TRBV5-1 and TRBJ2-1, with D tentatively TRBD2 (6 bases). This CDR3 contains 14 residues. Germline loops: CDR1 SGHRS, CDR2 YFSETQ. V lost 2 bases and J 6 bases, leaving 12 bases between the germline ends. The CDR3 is CASSFGGVVNEQFF. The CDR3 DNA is TGCGCCAGCAGCTTCGGGGGAGTGGTCAATGAGCAGTTCTTC.

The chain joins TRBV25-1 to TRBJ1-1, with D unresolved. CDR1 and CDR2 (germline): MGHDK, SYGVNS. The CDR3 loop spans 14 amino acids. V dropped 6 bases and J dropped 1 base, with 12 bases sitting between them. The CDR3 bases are TGTGCCAGCAGGAAACCTACAGCGAACACTGAAGCTTTCTTT. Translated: CASRKPTANTEAFF.

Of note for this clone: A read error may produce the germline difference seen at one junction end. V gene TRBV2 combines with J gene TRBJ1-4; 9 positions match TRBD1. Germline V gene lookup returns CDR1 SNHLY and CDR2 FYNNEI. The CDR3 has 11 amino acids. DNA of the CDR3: TGTGCCAGCGGGGGGACAGGGCCACCCTTGTTT. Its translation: CASGGTGPPLF.

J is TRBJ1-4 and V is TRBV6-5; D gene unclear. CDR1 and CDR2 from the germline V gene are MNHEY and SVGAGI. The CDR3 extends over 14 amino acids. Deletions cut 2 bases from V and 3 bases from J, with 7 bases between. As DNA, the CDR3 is TGTGCCAGCAGTTACACACCCGCTAATGAAAAACTGTTTTTT. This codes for CASSYTPANEKLFF.

The CDR3 DNA sequence: TGTGCCATCACCCCCACAACAGGGTCGGGCTACACCTTC. Residues: CAITPTTGSGYTF. The V call is TRBV10-3, the J call TRBJ1-2; possible D gene TRBD1, 6 bases. The V end lost 7 bases, the J end lost 8 bases, and 17 bases lay between the germline ends. The CDR3 is 13 residues long. Germline CDR1 and CDR2: ENHRY and SYGVKD.